These T cell receptor beta chains were read from a single sample in a study of T cell changes during pregnancy in multiple sclerosis. TCRdb's table, derived via immunoSEQ multiplex PCR, lists solely in-frame clones and lacks some. The sample holds about 49,000 clones, approximately 95% seen once. The sample in question was CD8+ T cells from peripheral blood mononuclear cells, obtained in the first trimester of pregnancy. The receptors originated from a female donor with multiple sclerosis, enrolled in a pregnancy study. CDR3s include the opening cysteine and the closing phenylalanine or tryptophan. D genes are given only for firm matches. Size values are once, few and many counts, or a class for expanded clones, and some rows have none.

CDR3 DNA,CDR3 protein,D gene,V gene,J gene,clone size
TGTGCCAGCACCGAGGGACTAGCGGGACCCAGCTCCTACAATGAGCAGTTCTTC,CASTEGLAGPSSYNEQFF,TRBD2,TRBV5-4,TRBJ2-1,-
TGCAGCGTTGAAGATACCAGGCGGGAGGTATCCTACGAGCAGTACTTC,CSVEDTRREVSYEQYF,TRBD2,TRBV29-1,TRBJ2-7,-
TGCGCCAGCAGCCAAGAGTGGGGGCTGAGCAATCAGCCCCAGCATTTT,CASSQEWGLSNQPQHF,-,TRBV4-1,TRBJ1-5,once
TGTGCCTGGACGCCTGACTATAATGAGCAGTTCTTC,CAWTPDYNEQFF,-,TRBV30,TRBJ2-1,-
TGTGCCAGCCTCGGGGAGGGGGATGAAAAACTGTTTTTT,CASLGEGDEKLFF,-,TRBV27,TRBJ1-4,-
TGTGCCAGCAGTTTCTCTGGGAGCTATGGCTACACCTTC,CASSFSGSYGYTF,-,TRBV27,TRBJ1-2,-
TGCGCCAGCAGCTTGGTGGCACTAAGAGGCTACACCTTC,CASSLVALRGYTF,-,TRBV5-1,TRBJ1-2,-
TGTGCCAGCAGTGCAGACTACGAGCAGTACTTC,CASSADYEQYF,-,TRBV5-4,TRBJ2-7,-
TGTGCCAGCAGTCCGCTCCGGGACAGTGACACTGAAGCTTTCTTT,CASSPLRDSDTEAFF,TRBD1,TRBV27,TRBJ1-1,once
TGTGCCAGCAGTTTAAGGGGTAGCAATCAGCCCCAGCATTTT,CASSLRGSNQPQHF,-,TRBV27,TRBJ1-5,-
TGTGCCAGCAGTTTCAATAAGGGGCAGGGCGAGCAGTACTTC,CASSFNKGQGEQYF,-,TRBV28,TRBJ2-7,-
TGCAGCGTTGAAGGCCTCCCGGACAGGAGTTATGGCTACACCTTC,CSVEGLPDRSYGYTF,TRBD1,TRBV29-1,TRBJ1-2,-
TGTGCCAGCCTACAGGGGGGCGGGGAGCTGTTTTTT,CASLQGGGELFF,TRBD1,TRBV2,TRBJ2-2,-
TGTGCCAGCAGCGATTCCGGTAATCAGCCCCAGCATTTT,CASSDSGNQPQHF,-,TRBV27,TRBJ1-5,-
TGTGCCAGCAAGGCGCGGAACGGGAATGAAGCTTTCTTT,CASKARNGNEAFF,-,TRBV2,TRBJ1-1,-
TGTGCCAGCAGCTCGACGGGTGGCTACACCTTC,CASSSTGGYTF,-,TRBV7-2,TRBJ1-2,-
TGTGCCAGCAGTTTATTGGGACTAGCGGGAGGTAATGAGCAGTTCTTC,CASSLLGLAGGNEQFF,TRBD2,TRBV28,TRBJ2-1,once
TGCGCCAGCAGCTTGGAGCCTAGCGGGAGGCCGAGCTCCTACAATGAGCAGTTCTTC,CASSLEPSGRPSSYNEQFF,TRBD2,TRBV5-1,TRBJ2-1,once
TGCAGCTGCTTGGGGGGGGCGACTTACGAGCAGTACTTC,CSCLGGATYEQYF,-,TRBV29-1,TRBJ2-7,-
TGCGCCAGCAGCCAACGAAGAGACGGAGCCTACGAGCAGTACTTC,CASSQRRDGAYEQYF,-,TRBV4-1,TRBJ2-7,-
TGTGCCAGCAGCGTAGACGGACAAGAAACATATGTGGATACGCAGTATTTT,CASSVDGQETYVDTQYF,-,TRBV9,TRBJ2-3,-
TGTGCCAGCAGCCCCATCCGCTGGACTAGCGGGAGTTACGAGCAGTACTTC,CASSPIRWTSGSYEQYF,TRBD2,TRBV28,TRBJ2-7,-
TGTGCCAGTAGTATAGTCCCCACCTGGAGCACTGAAGCTTTCTTT,CASSIVPTWSTEAFF,-,TRBV19,TRBJ1-1,-